This T cell receptor beta chain originates from a study of blood T cell repertoires in COVID-19. Study-wide background: COVID-19 samples from acute and convalescent phases originated in the United States, Italy and Spain. Sources were T cells, B-cell-depleted T cells, or PBMCs; the material itself was cDNA or gDNA.

Recruitment covered roughly 22 US areas and drew participants whose ages spanned roughly 18 to 95 years. In assigning cohorts, the study relied on participant-reported clinical history. Of note for this clone: Other DNA sequences in this specimen translate into the identical CDR3.

Repertoires were generated with immunoSEQ multiplex PCR, while TCRdb's copy carries only in-frame clones and drops some. The sample holds under 200,000 clones, about 80% seen once. Germline CDR1 and CDR2: LGHDT and YNNKEL (reference sequence). Trimming cost V 2 bases and J 8 bases; bases outside gene matches: 5. The length of the CDR3 is 13 residues. The rearrangement uses TRBV3-1 (or the pseudogene TRBV3-2) and TRBJ1-1, with 7 bases aligning to TRBD1. Sequenced material: PBMCs or T cells enriched from blood (not recorded which). The clonotype was recovered from a man aged 50 or older who had recovered from COVID-19. The CDR3 here is CASSQLRQGEAFF. The DNA of the CDR3 is TGTGCCAGCAGCCAATTGCGACAGGGAGAAGCTTTCTTT.